Reported below is one TCR beta chain. Its antigen is as yet unknown. This entry belongs to a study of shared clonotypes between healthy human individuals. General study results and limits: Inspection by rarefaction showed sorted-subset sequencing to be incomplete despite large depth.

The run depth of the assay was deep. Sequencing was performed with immunoSEQ multiplex PCR; in TCRdb, only in-frame clones are kept and a portion is missing. The sample has about 770,000 clones; roughly 72% are singletons. CDR3 length: 12 residues. V was pared by 6 bases and J by 4 bases, with 9 bases between. Germline V gene lookup returns CDR1 MDHEN and CDR2 SYDVKM. The source of this sequence is a young woman in good health. This chain links TRBV28 with TRBJ1-2; tentative D call: TRBD1 (6 bases). Sequencing input: memory CD4+ T cells sorted from blood. Subset reported: CD45RA-negative fraction. CDR3: CASRPGAYGYTF. The CDR3 bases are TGTGCCAGCAGACCGGGGGCCTATGGCTACACCTTC.